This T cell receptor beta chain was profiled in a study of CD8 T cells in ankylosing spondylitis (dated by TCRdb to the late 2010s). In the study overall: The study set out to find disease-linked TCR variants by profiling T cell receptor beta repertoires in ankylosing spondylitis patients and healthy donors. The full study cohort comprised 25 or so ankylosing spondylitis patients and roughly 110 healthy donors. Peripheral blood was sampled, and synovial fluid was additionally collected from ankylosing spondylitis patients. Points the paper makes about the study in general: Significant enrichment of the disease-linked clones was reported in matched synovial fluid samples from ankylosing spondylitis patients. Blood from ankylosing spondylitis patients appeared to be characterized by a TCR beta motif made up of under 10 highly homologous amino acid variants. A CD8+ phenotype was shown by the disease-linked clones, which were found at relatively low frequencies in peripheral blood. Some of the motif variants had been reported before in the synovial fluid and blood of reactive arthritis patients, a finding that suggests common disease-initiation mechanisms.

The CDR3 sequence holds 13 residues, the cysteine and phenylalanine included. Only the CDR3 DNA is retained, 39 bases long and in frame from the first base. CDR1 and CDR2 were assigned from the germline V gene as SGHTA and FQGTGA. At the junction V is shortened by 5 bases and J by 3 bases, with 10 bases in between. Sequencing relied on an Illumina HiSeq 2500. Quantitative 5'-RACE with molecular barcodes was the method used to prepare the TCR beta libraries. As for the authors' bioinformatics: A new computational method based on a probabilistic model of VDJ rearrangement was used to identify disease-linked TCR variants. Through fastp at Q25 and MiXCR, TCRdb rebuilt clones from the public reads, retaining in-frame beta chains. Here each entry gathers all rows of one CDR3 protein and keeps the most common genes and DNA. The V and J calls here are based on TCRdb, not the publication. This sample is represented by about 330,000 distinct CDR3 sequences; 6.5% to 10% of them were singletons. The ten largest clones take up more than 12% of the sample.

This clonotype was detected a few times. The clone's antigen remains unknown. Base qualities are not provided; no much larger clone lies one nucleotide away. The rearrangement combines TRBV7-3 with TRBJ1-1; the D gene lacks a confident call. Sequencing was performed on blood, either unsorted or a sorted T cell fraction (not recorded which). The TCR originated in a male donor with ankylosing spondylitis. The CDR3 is CASSPNRHTEAFF. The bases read TGTGCCAGCAGCCCCAACCGGCACACTGAAGCTTTCTTT.